The T cell receptor beta chain described here comes from a study of vaccination effects on CD4 cells after COVID-19. V lost 9 bases and J 1 base, leaving 12 bases between the germline ends. Germline lookup yields CDR1 KGHDR and CDR2 SFDVKD. The CDR3 length is 15 residues. Assay used: immunoSEQ multiplex PCR; TCRdb lists only in-frame clones, some missing. The top ten hold approximately 2% of the sample, which has just under 75,000 clones, roughly 73% seen once. About this clone: What it recognizes is unknown.

Culture lasted about ten days before CD4+ T cell isolation. As their vaccination, participants received two doses of either BNT162b2 or mRNA-1273. The rearrangement uses TRBV24-1 and TRBJ2-6, with a possible D match to TRBD2 (6 bases). The clonotype comes from a human donor who received a COVID-19 vaccine. The sequences come from CD4+ T cells from PBMCs cultured without peptide, collected after COVID-19 vaccination. CDR3 sequence (DNA): TGTGCCACCGGAGGGGCTTCGTCTGGGGCCAACGTCCTGACTTTC. Translated, it gives CATGGASSGANVLTF.